The 23 T cell receptor beta chains reported below all come from one sample, sequenced in a study of cytomegalovirus exposure and HLA in healthy donors. Use of 60 Vbeta and 13 Jbeta primers characterized the PCR. TCRdb's copy holds only in-frame clones and misses some; the assay was immunoSEQ multiplex PCR. The data hold about 190,000 clones, with less than 85% observed a single time. Source material: PBMCs. These receptor sequences come from a man aged 25 to 40 in good health and CMV-seropositive.

The genes are TRBV7-2 and TRBJ2-3; 8 positions agree with TRBD2. The CDR3 has 15 amino acids. V lost 5 bases to trimming and J lost 3 bases; unmatched junction nucleotides: 7. Looked up from germline, CDR1 is SGHTA and CDR2 is FQGNSA. The CDR3 region has the DNA TGTGCCAGCAGCCCCCAGGCGGGAGGAACAGATACGCAGTATTTT. Protein product: CASSPQAGGTDTQYF.

This clone was seen just once. This chain joins TRBV29-1 and TRBJ1-5, with 8 bases aligning to TRBD1. V trimming: 7 bases; J trimming: 2 bases; junction bases outside the gene matches: 4. CDR1 and CDR2 from the germline V gene are SQVTM and ANQGSEA. The CDR3 has 13 amino acids. DNA of the CDR3: TGCAGCGCCCGGGGACAGGGCAATCAGCCCCAGCATTTT. Its translation: CSARGQGNQPQHF. Based on the CDR3 plus reference TRBV29-1 and TRBJ1-5, the full variable domain is SAVISQKPSRDICQRGTSLTIQCQVDSQVTMMFWYRQQPGQSLTLIATANQGSEATYESGFVIDKFPISRPNLTFSTLTVSNMSPEDSSIYLCSARGQGNQPQHFGDGTRLSIL.

The rearrangement joins TRBV6-1 to TRBJ1-2; 8 bases align to TRBD1. The length of the CDR3 is 15 residues. Germline V lookup: CDR1 MNHNS, CDR2 SASEGT. Losses at the gene ends were 6 bases for V and 0 bases for J; bases not matched to a gene: 6. This chain's CDR3 is CASSYGQGTNYGYTF. The CDR3 DNA reads TGTGCCAGCAGCTACGGACAGGGTACTAACTATGGCTACACCTTC.

The chain links TRBV5-1 to TRBJ1-1; D uncertain. There are 14 residues in the CDR3. The V gene's germline CDR1 is SGHRS and CDR2 YFSETQ. The germline V and J ends were trimmed by 2 bases and 2 bases, with 10 bases remaining between them. The CDR3, as DNA: TGCGCCAGCAGCTTCATGACACAAAACACTGAAGCTTTCTTT. The encoded protein is CASSFMTQNTEAFF.

This clone was counted once. The chain has TRBV7-2 and TRBJ2-1, with 7 bases that match TRBD1. V dropped 5 bases and J dropped 7; count of bases not matched to a gene: 8. The CDR3 is 14 amino acids. Per germline, CDR1 SGHTA and CDR2 FQGNSA. CDR3 sequence: CASSARQGVNEQFF. CDR3 DNA: TGTGCCAGCAGCGCCCGACAGGGTGTAAATGAGCAGTTCTTC. The whole variable domain, remainder taken from reference TRBV7-2 and TRBJ2-1, is GAGVSQSPSNKVTEKGKDVELRCDPISGHTALYWYRQSLGQGLEFLIYFQGNSAPDKSGLPSDRFSAERTGGSVSTLTIQRTQQEDSAVYLCASSARQGVNEQFFGPGTRLTVL.

The V and J genes are TRBV16 and TRBJ1-2; 7 bases fit TRBD1. Germline V CDR1 and CDR2: KGHSY, FQNENV. CDR3 size: 16 residues. V trimming: 3 bases; J trimming: 1 base; junction bases outside the gene matches: 8. CDR3 sequence: CASSHMTGTLNYGYTF. The CDR3, as DNA: TGTGCCAGCAGCCATATGACAGGGACTCTTAACTATGGCTACACCTTC.

The chain uses TRBV7-8 and TRBJ2-2; possible D gene TRBD2, 6 bases. Germline-derived CDR1 and CDR2 are SGHVS and FQNEAQ. This CDR3 has 16 residues. Trimming left V 1 base short and J 4 bases short, with 13 bases between. In nucleotides, the CDR3 is TGTGCCAGCAGCTTAGGGGCGGGGCAAGCCACCGGGGAGCTGTTTTTT. Amino acid sequence: CASSLGAGQATGELFF.

V gene TRBV6-5 combines with J gene TRBJ2-5; D possibly corresponds to TRBD1 (5 bases). V was trimmed by 0 bases and J by 3 bases, leaving 11 bases between them. Per germline, CDR1 MNHEY and CDR2 SVGAGI. This CDR3 region has 15 residues. DNA for the CDR3: TGTGCCAGCAGTTACTCGTATCCAGGGAAAGAGACCCAGTACTTC. Protein sequence: CASSYSYPGKETQYF.

This chain connects TRBV7-9 to TRBJ2-5, with D possibly TRBD1 on 7 matching bases. CDR3 length equals 14 residues. Germline lookup yields CDR1 SEHNR and CDR2 FQNEAQ (reference sequence). V shed 5 bases and J shed 5 bases, with 15 bases lying between them. The CDR3 is CASSHQQGRETQYF. The DNA for the CDR3 is TGTGCCAGCAGCCATCAACAGGGGAGGGAGACCCAGTACTTC.

The J gene is TRBJ1-3, the V gene TRBV7-2, with a possible D match to TRBD1 (6 bases). Germline V lookup: CDR1 SGHTA, CDR2 FQGNSA. V dropped 5 bases and J dropped 3 bases, with 14 bases sitting between them. This CDR3 spans 15 amino acids. CDR3 sequence (DNA): TGTGCCAGCAGCCTCCTAACAGGGTTTGGAAACACCATATATTTT. Translated, it gives CASSLLTGFGNTIYF.

The J gene is TRBJ2-7, the V gene TRBV5-8; D is unclear. The DNA matches TRBJ2-4 better at its end, which makes the J call doubtful. Germline V gene sequence: CDR1 SGHTS, CDR2 YDEGEE. This CDR3 spans 12 amino acids. The CDR3 here is CASSLYRDIQYF. The CDR3, as DNA: TGTGCCAGCAGCTTATACCGGGACATTCAGTACTTC.

The genes are TRBV7-8 and TRBJ1-4; perhaps TRBD1 as D (5 bases). The CDR3 totals 18 residues. V shed 1 base and J shed 0 bases, with 15 bases lying between them. Germline V gives CDR1 SGHVS, CDR2 FQNEAQ. The CDR3 protein is CASSLDGGTLSTNEKLFF. In DNA form, the CDR3 reads TGTGCCAGCAGCTTAGACGGGGGGACCCTCTCAACTAATGAAAAACTGTTTTTT. The full variable domain, in which reference TRBV7-8 and TRBJ1-4 provide the parts outside the CDR3, is GAGVSQSPRYKVAKRGQDVALRCDPISGHVSLFWYQQALGQGPEFLTYFQNEAQLDKSGLPSDRFFAERPEGSVSTLKIQRTQQEDSAVYLCASSLDGGTLSTNEKLFFGSGTQLSVL.

The chain carries TRBV5-4 and TRBJ2-7, with D possibly TRBD1 on 5 matching bases. V lost 0 bases to trimming and J lost 2 bases, with 18 bases between them. From germline, CDR1 is SGHNT and CDR2 YYREEE (reference sequence). The CDR3 has 17 residues. CDR3 amino acids: CASSLAKGPVSTYEQYF. For the CDR3, the DNA is TGTGCCAGCAGCTTGGCCAAGGGGCCCGTATCTACCTACGAGCAGTACTTC.

This chain connects TRBV5-4 to TRBJ2-3; D might be TRBD2 (6 bases). V gave up 4 bases and J gave up 0 bases, with 12 bases separating them. Germline CDR1 is SGHNT and CDR2 is YYREEE (reference sequence). This CDR3 has 15 amino acids. This chain's CDR3 is CASSAPGVSTDTQYF. The DNA for the CDR3 is TGTGCCAGCAGCGCTCCGGGAGTAAGCACAGATACGCAGTATTTT.

The CDR3: CASSLSTGEAFF. The CDR3 DNA reads as TGTGCCAGCAGCTTGAGTACAGGGGAAGCTTTCTTT. The chain uses TRBV5-4 and TRBJ1-1, with D possibly TRBD1 on 6 matching bases. The V gene's germline CDR1 is SGHNT and CDR2 YYREEE (reference sequence). Trimming stripped 1 base from V and 8 bases from J, with 9 bases between. This CDR3 comprises 12 residues.

V gene TRBV11-1 combines with J gene TRBJ2-1; the D is unclear. V shed 5 bases and J shed 0 bases, with 5 bases lying between them. Germline values: CDR1 SGHAT, CDR2 FQDESV (reference sequence). This CDR3 is built from 13 residues. CDR3 DNA: TGTGCCAGCAGCCGTAGCTCCTACAATGAGCAGTTCTTC. Its protein is CASSRSSYNEQFF.

The rearrangement uses TRBV6-5 and TRBJ2-7; 7 bases match TRBD1. V was clipped by 3 bases and J by 1 base; unmatched bases: 9. Germline V lookup: CDR1 MNHEY, CDR2 SVGAGI. The CDR3 totals 16 residues. The chain's CDR3 is CASSYSGTAGSYEQYF. CDR3 coding DNA: TGTGCCAGCAGTTATTCCGGGACAGCCGGATCCTACGAGCAGTACTTC.

The chain links TRBV5-1 to TRBJ1-1; D ambiguous. Deletions cut 4 bases from V and 3 bases from J, with 7 bases between. Germline V gene data show CDR1 as SGHRS and CDR2 as YFSETQ. The CDR3 contains 12 residues. CDR3 sequence: CASSETYTEAFF. The CDR3 nucleotides read TGCGCCAGCAGCGAGACTTACACTGAAGCTTTCTTT.

This rearrangement joins TRBV5-1 to TRBJ2-5, with TRBD2 matching over 8 bases. In germline, CDR1 is SGHRS, CDR2 YFSETQ. The CDR3 contains 13 residues. The V gene end was trimmed by 2 bases and the J gene end by 3 bases; junction bases not matched to a gene: 0. As DNA, the CDR3 is TGCGCCAGCAGCTTTAGCGGGGAAGAGACCCAGTACTTC. Translated: CASSFSGEETQYF. Together with reference TRBV5-1 and TRBJ2-5, the CDR3 gives the full variable domain: KAGVTQTPRYLIKTRGQQVTLSCSPISGHRSVSWYQQTPGQGLQFLFEYFSETQRNKGNFPGRFSGRQFSNSRSEMNVSTLELGDSALYLCASSFSGEETQYFGPGTRLLVL.

On this clone itself: A read error may produce the germline difference seen at one junction end. This rearrangement joins TRBV7-9 to TRBJ1-4; D unclear. Germline V gives CDR1 SEHNR, CDR2 FQNEAQ (reference sequence). This CDR3 region has 15 residues. Written as DNA, the CDR3 is TGTTCCAGCAGCTTAGAGCTGGTAACTAATGAAAAACTGTTTTTT. Translation gives CSSSLELVTNEKLFF.

This clone was detected only once. The chain joins TRBV18 to TRBJ1-3, with D unresolved. The CDR3 loop spans 14 amino acids. CDR1 and CDR2 from the germline V gene are KGHSH and LQKENI. Deletions cut 3 bases from V and 1 base from J, with 7 bases between. The CDR3 DNA follows: TGTGCCAGCTCACCCCGGGAATCTGGAAACACCATATATTTT. This translates into CASSPRESGNTIYF.

The chain is built from TRBV5-6 and TRBJ2-5; 11 bases agree with TRBD2. Judging by the DNA end, TRBJ2-7 fits better; the J call may be wrong. The CDR3 is made up of 14 amino acids. The germline gives CDR1 SGHDT, CDR2 YYEEEE. CDR3 in amino acids: CASSLGGLAAEQYF. In nucleotides, the CDR3 is TGTGCCAGCAGCTTGGGGGGACTAGCGGCCGAGCAGTACTTC.

This clone was picked up one time. The V gene is TRBV9, the J gene TRBJ2-1; 7 bases fit TRBD2. Germline CDR1 and CDR2: SGDLS and YYNGEE. V lost 0 bases and J lost 0; bases outside the gene matches: 3. The CDR3 length is 16 residues. The DNA for the CDR3 is TGTGCCAGCAGCGTAGCAGCGGGACCCTCCTACAATGAGCAGTTCTTC. Its translation is CASSVAAGPSYNEQFF. The full variable domain, rest sourced from reference TRBV9 and TRBJ2-1, is DSGVTQTPKHLITATGQRVTLRCSPRSGDLSVYWYQQSLDQGLQFLIQYYNGEERAKGNILERFSAQQFPDLHSELNLSSLELGDSALYFCASSVAAGPSYNEQFFGPGTRLTVL.